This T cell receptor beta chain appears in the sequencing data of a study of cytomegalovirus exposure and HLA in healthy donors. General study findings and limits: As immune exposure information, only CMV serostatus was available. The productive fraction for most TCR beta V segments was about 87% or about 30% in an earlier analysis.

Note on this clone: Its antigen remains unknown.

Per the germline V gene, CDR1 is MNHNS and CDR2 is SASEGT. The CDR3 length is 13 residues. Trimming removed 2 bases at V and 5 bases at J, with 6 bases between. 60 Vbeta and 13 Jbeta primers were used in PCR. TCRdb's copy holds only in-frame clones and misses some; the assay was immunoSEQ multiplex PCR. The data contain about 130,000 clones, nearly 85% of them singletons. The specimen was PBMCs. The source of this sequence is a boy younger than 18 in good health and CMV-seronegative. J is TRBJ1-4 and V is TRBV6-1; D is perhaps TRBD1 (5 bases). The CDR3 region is CASSERGNEKLFF. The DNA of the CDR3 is TGTGCCAGCAGTGAACGGGGGAATGAAAAACTGTTTTTT.